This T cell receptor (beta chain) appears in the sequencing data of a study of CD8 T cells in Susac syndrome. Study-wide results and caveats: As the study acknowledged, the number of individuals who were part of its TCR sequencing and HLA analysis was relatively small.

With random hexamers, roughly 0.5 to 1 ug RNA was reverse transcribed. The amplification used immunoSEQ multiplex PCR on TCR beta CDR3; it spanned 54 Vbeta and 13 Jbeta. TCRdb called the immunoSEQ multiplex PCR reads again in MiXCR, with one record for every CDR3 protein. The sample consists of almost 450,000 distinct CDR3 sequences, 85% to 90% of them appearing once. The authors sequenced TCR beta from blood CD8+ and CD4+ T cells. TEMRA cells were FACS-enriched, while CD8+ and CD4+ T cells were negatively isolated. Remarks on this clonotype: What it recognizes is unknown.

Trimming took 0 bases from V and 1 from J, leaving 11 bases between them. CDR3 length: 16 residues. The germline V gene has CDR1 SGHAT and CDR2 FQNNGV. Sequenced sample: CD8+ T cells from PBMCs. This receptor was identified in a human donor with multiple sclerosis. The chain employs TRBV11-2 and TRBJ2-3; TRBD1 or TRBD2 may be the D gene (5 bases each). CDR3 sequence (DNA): TGTGCCAGCAGCTTAGATCGGGACGGTGGCACAGATACGCAGTATTTT. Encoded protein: CASSLDRDGGTDTQYF.